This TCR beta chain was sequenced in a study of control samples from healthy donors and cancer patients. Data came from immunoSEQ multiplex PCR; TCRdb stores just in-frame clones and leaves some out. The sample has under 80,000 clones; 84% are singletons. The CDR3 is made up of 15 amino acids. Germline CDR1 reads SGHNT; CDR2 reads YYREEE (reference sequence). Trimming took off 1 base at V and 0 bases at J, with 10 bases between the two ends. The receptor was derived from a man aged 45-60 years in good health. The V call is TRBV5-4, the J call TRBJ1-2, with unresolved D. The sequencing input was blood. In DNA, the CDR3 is TGTGCCAGCAGCTTGTCCGTCAGAGCTAACTATGGCTACACCTTC. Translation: CASSLSVRANYGYTF.